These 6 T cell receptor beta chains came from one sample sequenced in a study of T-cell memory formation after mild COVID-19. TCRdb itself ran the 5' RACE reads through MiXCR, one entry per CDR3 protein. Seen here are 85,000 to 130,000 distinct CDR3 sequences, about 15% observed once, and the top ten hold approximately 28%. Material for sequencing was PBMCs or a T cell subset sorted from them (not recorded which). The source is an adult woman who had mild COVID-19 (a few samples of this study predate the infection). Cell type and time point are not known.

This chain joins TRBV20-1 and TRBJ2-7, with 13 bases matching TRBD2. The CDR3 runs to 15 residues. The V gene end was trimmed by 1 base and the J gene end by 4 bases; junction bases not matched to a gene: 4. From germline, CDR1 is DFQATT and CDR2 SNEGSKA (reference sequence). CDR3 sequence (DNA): TGCAGTGCTAGAGGGACTAGCGGGAGTTGGTACGAGCAGTACTTC. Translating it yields CSARGTSGSWYEQYF.

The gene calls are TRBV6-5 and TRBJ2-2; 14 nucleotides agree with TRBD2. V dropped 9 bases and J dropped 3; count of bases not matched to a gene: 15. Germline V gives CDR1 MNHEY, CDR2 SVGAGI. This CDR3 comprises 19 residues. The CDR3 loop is CASHFLGLAGGGDTGELFF. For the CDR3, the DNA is TGTGCCAGTCATTTTCTCGGACTAGCGGGAGGCGGGGACACCGGGGAGCTGTTTTTT.

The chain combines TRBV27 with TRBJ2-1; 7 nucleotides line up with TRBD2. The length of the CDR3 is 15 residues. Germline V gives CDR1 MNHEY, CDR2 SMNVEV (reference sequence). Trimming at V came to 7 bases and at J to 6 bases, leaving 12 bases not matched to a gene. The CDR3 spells CASNFGVGGGNEQFF. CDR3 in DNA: TGTGCCAGCAATTTCGGTGTCGGCGGGGGCAATGAGCAGTTCTTC.

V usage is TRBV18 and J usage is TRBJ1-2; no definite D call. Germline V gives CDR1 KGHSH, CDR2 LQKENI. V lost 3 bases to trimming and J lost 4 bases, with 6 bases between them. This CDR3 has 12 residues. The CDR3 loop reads CASSPAGYGYTF. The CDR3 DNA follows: TGTGCCAGCTCACCGGCGGGCTATGGCTACACCTTC.

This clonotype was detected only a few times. CDR3 protein: CASSFHTSGGYNEQFF. The CDR3 coding sequence is TGCGCCAGCAGCTTCCACACTAGCGGGGGGTACAATGAGCAGTTCTTC. This sequence joins TRBV5-1 and TRBJ2-1; TRBD2 aligns across 12 bases. This CDR3 has 16 amino acids. Per the germline V gene, CDR1 is SGHRS and CDR2 is YFSETQ. J gave up 4 bases and V 2 bases, and 4 bases lay outside the gene matches.

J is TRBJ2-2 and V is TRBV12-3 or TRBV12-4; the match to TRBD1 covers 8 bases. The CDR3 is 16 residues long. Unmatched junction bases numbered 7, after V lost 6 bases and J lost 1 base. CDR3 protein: CASRVGQGLNTGELFF. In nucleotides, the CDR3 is TGTGCCAGCAGAGTAGGACAGGGATTGAACACCGGGGAGCTGTTTTTT.